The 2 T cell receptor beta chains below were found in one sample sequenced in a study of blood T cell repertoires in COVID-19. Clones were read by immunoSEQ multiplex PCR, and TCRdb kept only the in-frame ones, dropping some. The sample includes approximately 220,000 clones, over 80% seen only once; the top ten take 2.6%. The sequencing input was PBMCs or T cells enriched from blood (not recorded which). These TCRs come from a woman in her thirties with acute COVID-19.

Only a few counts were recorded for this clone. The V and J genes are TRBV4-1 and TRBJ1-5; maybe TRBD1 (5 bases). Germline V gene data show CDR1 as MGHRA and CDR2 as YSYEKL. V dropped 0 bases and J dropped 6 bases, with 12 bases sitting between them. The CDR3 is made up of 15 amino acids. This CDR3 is CASSQDREFGQPQHF. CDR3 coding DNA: TGCGCCAGCAGCCAAGACAGGGAATTTGGTCAGCCCCAGCATTTT.

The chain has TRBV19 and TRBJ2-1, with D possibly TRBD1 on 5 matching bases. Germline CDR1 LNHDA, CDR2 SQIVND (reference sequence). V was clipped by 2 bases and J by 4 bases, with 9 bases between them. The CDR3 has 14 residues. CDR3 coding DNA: TGTGCCAGTAGTATAACAGGCTCGTACAATGAGCAGTTCTTC. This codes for CASSITGSYNEQFF.